This paragraph reports one T cell receptor (beta chain). This entry comes from a study of blood T cell repertoires in COVID-19. Overall study: From the United States, Italy and Spain came samples of acute and convalescent COVID-19. PBMCs, B-cell-depleted T cells, or T cells were the source of the cDNA or gDNA that made up the material.

Original analysis: Reference gene primer amplification gave nucleated cell count estimates. The protocol was immunoSEQ multiplex PCR, while the TCRdb copy is restricted to in-frame clones and leaves out a portion. V, J and clone size are those of that table, while D and trimming were read from the DNA. The table lists 73,000 or so clones, less than 85% of them singletons. Input material: peripheral blood. This TCR was recovered from a man aged 60 to 69 with acute or convalescent COVID-19.

The CDR3 loop reads CASSVDGAGGTSEQFF. CDR3 nucleotides: TGTGCCAGCAGCGTAGACGGCGCGGGAGGGACAAGTGAGCAGTTCTTC. The V call is TRBV9, the J call TRBJ2-1, with 9 bases fitting TRBD2. V gave up 0 bases and J gave up 9 bases; unmatched junction bases: 10. Germline V gene lookup returns CDR1 SGDLS and CDR2 YYNGEE. This CDR3 spans 16 amino acids.